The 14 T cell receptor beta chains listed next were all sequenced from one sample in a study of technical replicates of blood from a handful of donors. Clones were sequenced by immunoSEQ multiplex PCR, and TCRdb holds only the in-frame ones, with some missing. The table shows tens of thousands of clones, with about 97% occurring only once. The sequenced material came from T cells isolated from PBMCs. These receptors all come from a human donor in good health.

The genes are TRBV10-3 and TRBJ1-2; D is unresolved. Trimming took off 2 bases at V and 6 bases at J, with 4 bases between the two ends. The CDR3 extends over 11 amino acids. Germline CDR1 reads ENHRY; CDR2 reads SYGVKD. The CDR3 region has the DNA TGTGCCATCAGTGAGCTAGATGGCTACACCTTC. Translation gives CAISELDGYTF.

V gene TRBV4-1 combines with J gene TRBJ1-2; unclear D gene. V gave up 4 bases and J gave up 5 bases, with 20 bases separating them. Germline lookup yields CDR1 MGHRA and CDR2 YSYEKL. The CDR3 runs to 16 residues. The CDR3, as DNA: TGCGCCAGCAGCCCCCTCCCATTAGGGAGGAGGTATGGCTACACCTTC. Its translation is CASSPLPLGRRYGYTF.

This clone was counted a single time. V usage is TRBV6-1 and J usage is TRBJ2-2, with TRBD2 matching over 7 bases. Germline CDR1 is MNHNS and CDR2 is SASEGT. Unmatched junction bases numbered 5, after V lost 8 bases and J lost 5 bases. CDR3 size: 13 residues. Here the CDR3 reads CASAREGTGELFF. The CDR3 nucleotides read TGTGCCAGCGCCAGGGAGGGGACCGGGGAGCTGTTTTTT.

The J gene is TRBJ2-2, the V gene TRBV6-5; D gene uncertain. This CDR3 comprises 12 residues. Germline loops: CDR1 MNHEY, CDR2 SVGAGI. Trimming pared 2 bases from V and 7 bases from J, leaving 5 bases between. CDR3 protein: CASSYGVGELFF. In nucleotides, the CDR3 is TGTGCCAGCAGTTACGGAGTCGGGGAGCTGTTTTTT.

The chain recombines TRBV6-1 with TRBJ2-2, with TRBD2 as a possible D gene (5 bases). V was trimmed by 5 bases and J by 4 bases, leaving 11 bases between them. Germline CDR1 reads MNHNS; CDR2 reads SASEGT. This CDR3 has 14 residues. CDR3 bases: TGTGCCAGCAGTATACTAGGAATCACCGGGGAGCTGTTTTTT. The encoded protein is CASSILGITGELFF.

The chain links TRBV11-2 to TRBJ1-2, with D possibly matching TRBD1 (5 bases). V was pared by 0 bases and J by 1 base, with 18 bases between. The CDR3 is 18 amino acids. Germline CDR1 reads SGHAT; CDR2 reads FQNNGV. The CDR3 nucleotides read TGTGCCAGCAGCTTAGAGGGGGGGAGGGCTATTGGTAACTATGGCTACACCTTC. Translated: CASSLEGGRAIGNYGYTF.

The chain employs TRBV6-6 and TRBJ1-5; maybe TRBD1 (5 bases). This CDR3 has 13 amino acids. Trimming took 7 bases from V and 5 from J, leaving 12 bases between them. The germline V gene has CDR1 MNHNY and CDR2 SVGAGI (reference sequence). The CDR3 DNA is TGTGCCAGCACCAAAGGCAGGGATCAGCCCCAGCATTTT. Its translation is CASTKGRDQPQHF.

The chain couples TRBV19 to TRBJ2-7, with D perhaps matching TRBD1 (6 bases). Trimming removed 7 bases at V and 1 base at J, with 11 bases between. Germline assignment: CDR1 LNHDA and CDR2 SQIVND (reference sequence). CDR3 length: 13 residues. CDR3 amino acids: CASKSGQSYEQYF. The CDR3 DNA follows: TGTGCCAGTAAGTCTGGACAGTCCTACGAGCAGTACTTC.

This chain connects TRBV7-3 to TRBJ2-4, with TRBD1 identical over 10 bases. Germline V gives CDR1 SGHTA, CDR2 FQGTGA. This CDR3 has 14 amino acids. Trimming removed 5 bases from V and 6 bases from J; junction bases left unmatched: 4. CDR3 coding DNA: TGTGCCAGCAGCCCAGGACAGGGGGTAAACATTCAGTACTTC. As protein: CASSPGQGVNIQYF.

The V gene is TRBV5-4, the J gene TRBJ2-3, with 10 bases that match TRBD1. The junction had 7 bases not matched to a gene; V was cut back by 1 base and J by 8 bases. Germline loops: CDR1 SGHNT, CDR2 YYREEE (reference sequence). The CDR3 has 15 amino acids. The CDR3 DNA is TGTGCCAGCAGCTTGAAGGGACAGGGGAGTAGTACGCAGTATTTT. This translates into CASSLKGQGSSTQYF.

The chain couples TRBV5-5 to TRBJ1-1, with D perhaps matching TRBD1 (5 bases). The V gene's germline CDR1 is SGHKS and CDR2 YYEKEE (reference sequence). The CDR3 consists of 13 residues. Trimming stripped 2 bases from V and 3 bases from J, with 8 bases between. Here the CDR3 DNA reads TGTGCCAGCAGCTTCTGGGGGGACACTGAAGCTTTCTTT. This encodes CASSFWGDTEAFF.

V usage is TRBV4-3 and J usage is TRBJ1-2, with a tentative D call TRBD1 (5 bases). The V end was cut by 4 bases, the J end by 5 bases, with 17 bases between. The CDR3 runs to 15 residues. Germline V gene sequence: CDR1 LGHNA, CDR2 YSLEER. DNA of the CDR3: TGCGCCAGCAGCCCGTTAGGGACCGGGGGGTATGGCTACACCTTC. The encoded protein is CASSPLGTGGYGYTF.

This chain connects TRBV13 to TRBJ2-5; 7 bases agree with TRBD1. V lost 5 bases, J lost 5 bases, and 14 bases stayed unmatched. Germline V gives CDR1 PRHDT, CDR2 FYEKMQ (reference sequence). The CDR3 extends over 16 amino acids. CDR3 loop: CASSTTRTGAWETQYF. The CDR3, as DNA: TGTGCCAGCAGCACGACGAGGACAGGCGCGTGGGAGACCCAGTACTTC. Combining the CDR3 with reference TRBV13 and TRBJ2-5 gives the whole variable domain AAGVIQSPRHLIKEKRETATLKCYPIPRHDTVYWYQQGPGQDPQFLISFYEKMQSDKGSIPDRFSAQQFSDYHSELNMSSLELGDSALYFCASSTTRTGAWETQYFGPGTRLLVL.

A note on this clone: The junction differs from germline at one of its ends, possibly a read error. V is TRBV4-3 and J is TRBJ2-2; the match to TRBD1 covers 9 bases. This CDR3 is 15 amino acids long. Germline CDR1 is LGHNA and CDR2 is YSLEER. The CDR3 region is CASNQRDRDDGELFF. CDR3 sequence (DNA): TGCGCCAGCAACCAAAGGGACAGGGACGACGGGGAGCTGTTTTTT.